This T cell receptor beta chain was documented in a study of cytomegalovirus exposure and HLA in healthy donors. V was trimmed by 4 bases and J by 5 bases, leaving 14 bases between them. Germline CDR1 reads GTSNPN; CDR2 reads SVGIG (reference sequence). CDR3 length equals 14 residues. The PCR contained 60 Vbeta and 13 Jbeta primers. Measured with immunoSEQ multiplex PCR; TCRdb has only the in-frame clones, and not every one. The sample consists of roughly 93,000 clones, roughly 70% of them appearing once. This TCR was sampled from a male donor in good health and CMV-seronegative. The genes are TRBV30 and TRBJ2-2; a possible D gene is TRBD2 (5 bases). Material: PBMCs. Here the CDR3 reads CAWTRLAGTGELFF. CDR3 nucleotide sequence: TGTGCCTGGACGAGGCTAGCCGGGACCGGGGAGCTGTTTTTT.